The 13 T cell receptor beta chains listed next were all sequenced from one sample in a study of beta chain features in type 1 diabetes. Study-level points and caveats: A moderate, significant TCRB CDR3 shortening appeared in type 1 diabetes across four CD4+ subsets.

No antigen is known for these receptors. The whole isolated RNA underwent reverse transcription, so sequencing captured expressed TCRB transcripts. Repertoires were generated with immunoSEQ multiplex PCR, while TCRdb's copy carries only in-frame clones and drops some. The table shows 630,000 or so clones, with around 15% occurring only once. Sequenced: naive CD4+ T cells from blood. The receptors stem from a man in his late teens or twenties with type 1 diabetes.

This clone was observed a handful of times. The chain employs TRBV7-3 and TRBJ2-7; 11 nucleotides line up with TRBD2. Germline CDR1 and CDR2: SGHTA and FQGTGA. This CDR3 region has 16 residues. The trim removed 5 bases at V and 7 bases at J, leaving 13 bases unmatched. CDR3 sequence reads: CASSPELAGVKKEQYF. CDR3 nucleotides: TGTGCCAGCAGCCCGGAACTAGCGGGAGTTAAAAAGGAGCAGTACTTC. The full variable domain, its missing parts supplied by reference TRBV7-3 and TRBJ2-7, is GAGVSQTPSNKVTEKGKYVELRCDPISGHTALYWYRQSLGQGPEFLIYFQGTGAADDSGLPNDRFFAVRPEGSVSTLKIQRTERGDSAVYLCASSPELAGVKKEQYFGPGTRLTVT.

Note on this clone: This CDR3 is also generated by other DNA sequences in the sample. The chain joins TRBV30 to TRBJ2-3; 7 nucleotides match TRBD2. Germline-derived CDR1 and CDR2 are GTSNPN and SVGIG (reference sequence). This CDR3 region has 14 residues. V was clipped by 0 bases and J by 4 bases; unmatched bases: 4. CDR3: CAWSVGLVPDTQYF. In nucleotides, the CDR3 is TGTGCCTGGAGTGTTGGACTAGTCCCAGATACGCAGTATTTT.

This clone has a handful of counts. The chain is built from TRBV7-9 and TRBJ2-5; D not resolved. CDR1 is SEHNR and CDR2 is FQNEAQ in the germline V gene (reference sequence). Trimming shortened V by 1 base and J by 5 bases, and 8 bases separated the two germline ends. The CDR3 spans 13 residues. The CDR3: CASSLGVRETQYF. The CDR3 DNA reads TGTGCCAGCAGCTTAGGTGTACGGGAGACCCAGTACTTC.

This rearrangement joins TRBV15 to TRBJ1-1; the D gene is possibly TRBD1 (6 bases). The V gene lost 5 bases and the J gene lost 4 bases, with 23 bases spanning the gap. CDR1 is LNHNV, CDR2 YYDKDF, per germline (reference sequence). This CDR3 is built from 17 residues. DNA for the CDR3: TGTGCCACCAGCCCTGGTACGGAGGGGGGACTGGGCACTGAAGCTTTCTTT. It specifies CATSPGTEGGLGTEAFF. Based on the CDR3 plus reference TRBV15 and TRBJ1-1, the full variable domain is DAMVIQNPRYQVTQFGKPVTLSCSQTLNHNVMYWYQQKSSQAPKLLFHYYDKDFNNEADTPDNFQSRRPNTSFCFLDIRSPGLGDTAMYLCATSPGTEGGLGTEAFFGQGTRLTVV.

V gene TRBV19 combines with J gene TRBJ2-7; 11 bases align to TRBD2. With V trimmed by 6 bases and J by 3 bases, 13 bases remained unmatched. Germline V gives CDR1 LNHDA, CDR2 SQIVND (reference sequence). This CDR3 is built from 17 residues. The CDR3 is CASSSLAGGRRLYEQYF. The DNA for the CDR3 is TGTGCCAGTAGCAGCCTAGCGGGAGGCCGTCGGCTCTACGAGCAGTACTTC.

This clone appeared a few times. This rearrangement joins TRBV11-2 to TRBJ2-1; unclear D gene. The CDR3 consists of 14 residues. The ends were cut back, 5 bases at V and 10 bases at J, with 18 bases in the middle. The germline V gene encodes CDR1 SGHAT and CDR2 FQNNGV. CDR3 DNA sequence: TGTGCCAGCAGCCCCGTTACCGTCGGCCGGGAGCAGTTCTTC. Amino acids: CASSPVTVGREQFF.

Regarding this clone: Additional DNA sequences in this sample encode the identical CDR3. J is TRBJ2-1 and V is TRBV7-9, with 8 bases identical to TRBD2. The CDR3 is 13 amino acids. The germline gives CDR1 SEHNR, CDR2 FQNEAQ (reference sequence). J was trimmed by 4 bases and V by 5 bases; bases with no gene match: 1. In nucleotides, the CDR3 is TGTGCCAGCAGCCCGGGAGGGTACAATGAGCAGTTCTTC. Its protein is CASSPGGYNEQFF.

As regards this clone: An end of the junction differs from the germline gene, which may be a read error. The chain is built from TRBV7-7 and TRBJ2-3; no reliable D call. The CDR3 sequence is 14 residues long. CDR1 is SSHAT, CDR2 FNYEAQ, per germline (reference sequence). The CDR3 is CASSSSISTDTQYF. The DNA for the CDR3 is TGTGCTAGCAGCTCCTCTATAAGCACAGATACGCAGTATTTT.

The chain links TRBV5-1 to TRBJ2-3, with TRBD2 as a possible D gene (6 bases). V was clipped by 4 bases and J by 2 bases, with 20 bases between them. Germline loops: CDR1 SGHRS, CDR2 YFSETQ. The CDR3 extends over 17 amino acids. The CDR3 here is CASSRAAGSGFTDTQYF. DNA for the CDR3: TGCGCCAGCAGCCGAGCGGCGGGTAGCGGATTCACAGATACGCAGTATTTT. The variable domain in full, completed from reference TRBV5-1 and TRBJ2-3, reads KAGVTQTPRYLIKTRGQQVTLSCSPISGHRSVSWYQQTPGQGLQFLFEYFSETQRNKGNFPGRFSGRQFSNSRSEMNVSTLELGDSALYLCASSRAAGSGFTDTQYFGPGTRLTVL.

V gene TRBV4-1 combines with J gene TRBJ2-7; D uncertain. The CDR3 is 15 residues long. Trimming took off 3 bases at V and 5 bases at J, with 17 bases between the two ends. The germline CDR1 and CDR2 sequences are MGHRA and YSYEKL. CDR3 protein: CASSHRKGDPDEQYF. The DNA of the CDR3 is TGCGCCAGCAGCCACCGAAAGGGCGATCCGGACGAGCAGTACTTC.

This clone was seen a handful of times. V and J are TRBV11-2 and TRBJ2-5, with 7 positions matching TRBD1. V trimming: 4 bases; J trimming: 6 bases; junction bases outside the gene matches: 8. CDR1 and CDR2 from the germline V gene are SGHAT and FQNNGV. The CDR3 is 14 residues long. CDR3 coding DNA: TGTGCCAGCAGCTCGATTCGACAGGGAAAGACCCAGTACTTC. Translated: CASSSIRQGKTQYF. Using reference TRBV11-2 and TRBJ2-5 for the parts outside the CDR3, the full variable domain is EAGVAQSPRYKIIEKRQSVAFWCNPISGHATLYWYQQILGQGPKLLIQFQNNGVVDDSQLPKDRFSAERLKGVDSTLKIQPAKLEDSAVYLCASSSIRQGKTQYFGPGTRLLVL.

As concerns this clone: The same CDR3 also results from other DNA sequences found in this sample. The chain combines TRBV7-9 with TRBJ2-2; D is uncertain. The CDR3 is 12 amino acids. From germline, CDR1 is SEHNR and CDR2 FQNEAQ (reference sequence). V was clipped by 1 base and J by 6 bases, with 3 bases between them. The CDR3 DNA is TGTGCCAGCAGCTTAGTCTCCGGGGAGCTGTTTTTT. Residues: CASSLVSGELFF.

The chain recombines TRBV29-1 with TRBJ1-2; maybe TRBD1 (5 bases). The CDR3 length is 14 residues. The V end lost 2 bases, the J end lost 4 bases, and 14 bases lay between the germline ends. In germline, CDR1 is SQVTM, CDR2 ANQGSEA. The CDR3 DNA reads as TGCAGCGTTGAAAAGGGAGGTGGGGGCTATGGCTACACCTTC. Translation: CSVEKGGGGYGYTF.